Here is one T cell receptor beta chain with its context. Its target is unknown. The record originates from a study of regulatory T cells in long-lasting Graves disease. The time point: newly diagnosed GD, antithyroid drugs for less than 3 months. The TCR library was made from RNA extracted from PBMCs. After removal of 1 base from V and 2 bases from J, the junction contained 8 bases not matched to a gene. Looked up from germline, CDR1 is MDHEN and CDR2 is SYDVKM. The CDR3 has 17 amino acids. Assembly of TCR beta libraries relied on iRepertoire HTBI primers together with Arm-PCR of CDR3 regions. TCRdb passed the multiplex PCR reads through MiXCR, listing each CDR3 protein once. The table records 500,000 to 700,000 distinct CDR3 sequences, roughly 15% of them present only once. Points from the study as a whole: Persistent patients shared more public clonotypes (under 3,000) than newly diagnosed patients (roughly 960). The study examined only peripheral blood, not thyroid tissue.

The sample was also reused in another study, on T cells in Graves' hyperthyroidism and ophthalmopathy.

The sequences come from peripheral blood mononuclear cells (PBMCs), collected at new diagnosis, from a patient treated with antithyroid drugs. The rearrangement joins TRBV28 to TRBJ2-5, with 9 bases lining up with TRBD1. This TCR derives from a young woman with Graves disease. CDR3: CASSLSTGGGGQETQYF. The CDR3 DNA sequence: TGTGCCAGCAGTTTATCGACAGGGGGTGGCGGTCAAGAGACCCAGTACTTC.